This T cell receptor (beta chain) was captured in a study of T cells after posttransplantation cyclophosphamide. Measured with immunoSEQ multiplex PCR; TCRdb has only the in-frame clones, and not every one. The sample yields approximately 18,000 clones, 70% to 90% seen once. About this clone itself: Its antigen is unknown.

Study observations and caveats: Blood and skin or GI T cell repertoires showed limited TRB overlap.

The sequenced material came from memory CD4+ T cells sorted from blood. The source is a man under 40 in good health and a related stem cell transplant donor.

CDR3 nucleotides: TGTGCCAGCAGCCCCACCGTGGGGGGTGGGACAGATACGCAGTATTTT. Protein sequence: CASSPTVGGGTDTQYF. V is TRBV11-3 and J is TRBJ2-3; perhaps TRBD2 as D (6 bases). The CDR3 is 16 residues long. Germline-derived CDR1 and CDR2 are SGHNT and YENEEA. The V gene lost 5 bases and the J gene lost 3 bases, with 18 bases spanning the gap.